This entry features one T cell receptor beta chain sequence. Profiled with immunoSEQ multiplex PCR; TCRdb holds only in-frame clones, not every one. This sample has 40,000 to 50,000 clones, with roughly 83% found just once. This entry comes from a study of control samples from healthy donors and cancer patients. The germline CDR1 and CDR2 sequences are ENHRY and SYGVKD. V lost 1 base and J 7 bases, leaving 14 bases between the germline ends. This CDR3 contains 15 residues. The receptor comes from a man in his sixties in good health. Sequencing was done on a sample of blood. V and J are TRBV10-3 and TRBJ2-1; perhaps D is TRBD1 or TRBD2 (5 bases each). CDR3 bases: TGTGCCATCAGTGAGTTATCGGGGCTGTTAAATGAGCAGTTCTTC. It specifies CAISELSGLLNEQFF.